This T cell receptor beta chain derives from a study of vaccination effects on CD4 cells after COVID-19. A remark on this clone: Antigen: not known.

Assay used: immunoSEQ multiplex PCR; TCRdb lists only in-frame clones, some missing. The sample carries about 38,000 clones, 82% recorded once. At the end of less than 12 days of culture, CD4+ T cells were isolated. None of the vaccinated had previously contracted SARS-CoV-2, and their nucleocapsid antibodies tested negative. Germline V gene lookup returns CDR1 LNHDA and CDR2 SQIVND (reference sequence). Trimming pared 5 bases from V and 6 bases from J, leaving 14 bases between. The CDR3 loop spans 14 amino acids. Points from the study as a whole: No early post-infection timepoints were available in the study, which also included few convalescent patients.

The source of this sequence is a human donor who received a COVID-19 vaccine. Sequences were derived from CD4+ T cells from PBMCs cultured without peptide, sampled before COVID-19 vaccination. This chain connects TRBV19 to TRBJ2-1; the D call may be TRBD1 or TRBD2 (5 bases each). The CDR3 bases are TGTGCCAGTAGTGATTCCGGGGCTCGCAATGAGCAGTTCTTC. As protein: CASSDSGARNEQFF.